A single sample gave rise to the 29 T cell receptor beta chains below, sequenced in a study of a mutant IDH1 vaccine in newly diagnosed glioma (dated by TCRdb to the early 2020s). This specimen's time point label, per the study, means: baseline, week 1 (first vaccination visit). Explained via the paper, the treatment or condition label denotes: pre-vaccination baseline after standard-of-care therapy. To prepare the library, the immunoSEQ multiplex PCR assay was applied. TCRdb retrieved this table from immuneACCESS and kept in-frame rearrangements only. Not all clones are present; in checked studies, unresolved V genes account for under half, and no reason is known for the remainder. In all, the sample holds about 67,000 clones, and around 83% of those were seen once. The biggest ten clones account for approximately 4.3% of the sample. Here the sequenced sample was peripheral blood mononuclear cells (PBMCs), taken from a glioma patient treated with radiotherapy, temozolomide or both. The receptor source for this set is a woman between 18 and 29 years old with glioma. Some clones in this sample may be carry-over from other donors' samples.

The CDR3 region is CASSLRGGYGYTF. Written as DNA, the CDR3 is TGTGCCAGCAGCTTGCGGGGGGGCTATGGCTACACCTTC. This sequence joins TRBV5-4 and TRBJ1-2; D possibly corresponds to TRBD1 (5 bases). The CDR3 runs 13 residues. The ends were cut back, 1 base at V and 4 bases at J, with 8 bases in the middle. Germline CDR1 is SGHNT and CDR2 is YYREEE (reference sequence).

This CDR3 is CASSGGGSYNEQFF. The CDR3 DNA is TGTGCCAGCAGCGGGGGTGGCTCCTACAATGAGCAGTTCTTC. V gene TRBV4-2 combines with J gene TRBJ2-1, with D tentatively TRBD1 or TRBD2 (5 bases each). The V end was cut by 5 bases, the J end by 0 bases, with 8 bases between. Looked up from germline, CDR1 is LGHNA and CDR2 is YNFKEQ. The CDR3 has 14 amino acids.

The gene calls are TRBV6-5 and TRBJ1-3, with D unclear. Germline loops: CDR1 MNHEY, CDR2 SVGAGI. V lost 4 bases to trimming and J lost 1 base, with 8 bases between them. The CDR3 sequence is 14 residues long. CDR3 sequence reads: CASSWGASGNTIYF. In DNA, the CDR3 is TGTGCCAGCAGTTGGGGAGCTTCTGGAAACACCATATATTTT.

The chain carries TRBV7-8 and TRBJ2-3, with 8 bases aligning to TRBD2. Germline CDR1 is SGHVS and CDR2 is FQNEAQ. J gave up 6 bases and V 6 bases, and 5 bases lay outside the gene matches. The CDR3 runs 13 residues. The CDR3 DNA is TGTGCCAGCAGACGTAGCGGGGTTGATACGCAGTATTTT. Encoded protein: CASRRSGVDTQYF. The full variable domain, in which reference TRBV7-8 and TRBJ2-3 provide the parts outside the CDR3, is GAGVSQSPRYKVAKRGQDVALRCDPISGHVSLFWYQQALGQGPEFLTYFQNEAQLDKSGLPSDRFFAERPEGSVSTLKIQRTQQEDSAVYLCASRRSGVDTQYFGPGTRLTVL.

The V call is TRBV2, the J call TRBJ1-4; D is perhaps TRBD1 (5 bases). The germline V and J ends were trimmed by 1 base and 5 bases, with 11 bases remaining between them. Looked up from germline, CDR1 is SNHLY and CDR2 is FYNNEI. The CDR3 is 15 residues long. The CDR3, as DNA: TGTGCCAGCAGTGAAGGAAGGGGAATCAATGAAAAACTGTTTTTT. Encoded protein: CASSEGRGINEKLFF.

V is TRBV4-2 and J is TRBJ2-4; 8 bases map to TRBD2. V lost 6 bases, J lost 3 bases, and 16 bases stayed unmatched. The length of the CDR3 is 18 residues. The V gene's germline CDR1 is LGHNA and CDR2 YNFKEQ. The CDR3 nucleotides read TGTGCCAGCAGTTCGTCGTCGGTACGGGGGGGAGACAAAAACATTCAGTACTTC. Its protein product is CASSSSSVRGGDKNIQYF.

The chain links TRBV27 to TRBJ1-5, with D maybe TRBD1 (5 bases). The germline V gene encodes CDR1 MNHEY and CDR2 SMNVEV (reference sequence). The CDR3 consists of 14 residues. V was clipped by 2 bases and J by 6 bases, with 11 bases between them. The CDR3 reads CASSLNGAAQPQHF. The CDR3 DNA reads TGTGCCAGCAGTTTAAACGGGGCCGCTCAGCCCCAGCATTTT.

This clone was observed a single time. This chain uses TRBV30 with TRBJ2-7; no reliable D call. V lost 3 bases to trimming and J lost 4 bases, with 10 bases between them. Germline V gene data show CDR1 as GTSNPN and CDR2 as SVGIG (reference sequence). CDR3 length: 12 amino acids. This CDR3 is CAWSLTVYEQYF. Written as DNA, the CDR3 is TGTGCCTGGAGCCTGACTGTGTACGAGCAGTACTTC.

The rearrangement uses TRBV5-4 and TRBJ2-5; weak D call: TRBD2 (7 bases). V shed 3 bases and J shed 4 bases, with 13 bases lying between them. This CDR3 is 14 amino acids long. Germline V gene sequence: CDR1 SGHNT, CDR2 YYREEE (reference sequence). This CDR3 reads CASSSGGGGETQYF. The CDR3 bases are TGTGCCAGCAGCTCGGGGGGCGGGGGAGAGACCCAGTACTTC.

The genes are TRBV28 and TRBJ2-5; 9 bases are a match to TRBD2. Trimming took 6 bases from V and 4 from J; bases not matched to a gene: 9. Germline V lookup: CDR1 MDHEN, CDR2 SYDVKM. The CDR3 is 15 residues long. The CDR3 loop reads CASSRSGSGGETQYF. In nucleotides, the CDR3 is TGTGCCAGCAGCCGTAGCGGGAGTGGGGGAGAGACCCAGTACTTC.

The chain combines TRBV19 with TRBJ1-4; D not certain. CDR3 length equals 15 residues. V was pared by 1 base and J by 3 bases, with 9 bases between. The germline CDR1 and CDR2 sequences are LNHDA and SQIVND (reference sequence). The CDR3 here is CASSIAGGPNEKLFF. The CDR3 region has the DNA TGTGCCAGTAGTATAGCAGGAGGACCTAATGAAAAACTGTTTTTT.

Regarding this clone: An end of the junction does not agree with germline; a read error may underlie this. The V call is TRBV5-1, the J call TRBJ2-7; TRBD2 matches at 7 bases. The CDR3 consists of 14 residues. Germline CDR1 is SGHRS and CDR2 is YFSETQ. The CDR3 loop is CASRLLASSYEQYF. The CDR3 region has the DNA TGCGCCAGCCGCTTACTAGCGTCTTCCTACGAGCAGTACTTC.

The V gene is TRBV6-6, the J gene TRBJ2-3, with D possibly being TRBD1 or TRBD2 (6 bases each). The germline V gene encodes CDR1 MNHNY and CDR2 SVGAGI (reference sequence). Trimming left V 6 bases short and J 4 bases short, with 14 bases between. The CDR3 sequence is 14 residues long. In DNA, the CDR3 is TGTGCCAGCAGCCGGCCGGGGGCACCAGATACGCAGTATTTT. Protein: CASSRPGAPDTQYF.

The chain couples TRBV6-4 to TRBJ1-6; the D is unclear. The germline gives CDR1 MRHNA, CDR2 SNTAGT. The CDR3 extends over 11 amino acids. V gave up 4 bases and J gave up 15 bases, with 10 bases separating them. The CDR3 DNA is TGTGCCAGCAGTGTTAGGGCAAACCTCCACTTT. It specifies CASSVRANLHF.

The chain uses TRBV6-5 and TRBJ1-4; 8 nucleotides line up with TRBD1. The V gene end was trimmed by 8 bases and the J gene end by 8 bases; junction bases not matched to a gene: 13. Germline CDR1 and CDR2: MNHEY and SVGAGI. This CDR3 has 15 amino acids. CDR3 DNA sequence: TGTGCCAGCGCCAATCAGGGGGCGAAGGAAGAAAAACTGTTTTTT. This gives the protein CASANQGAKEEKLFF.

The CDR3 is CAWSVGDPLGNQPQHF. The CDR3 region has the DNA TGTGCCTGGAGTGTCGGAGATCCACTCGGCAATCAGCCCCAGCATTTT. The chain links TRBV30 to TRBJ1-5; no firm D call. The V and J ends lost 0 bases and 2 bases respectively, with 14 bases between them. The V gene's germline CDR1 is GTSNPN and CDR2 SVGIG (reference sequence). This CDR3 region has 16 residues.

This sequence joins TRBV9 and TRBJ2-3, with a weak D call TRBD2 (5 bases). The CDR3 is 12 residues long. Germline CDR1 reads SGDLS; CDR2 reads YYNGEE. The germline V and J ends were trimmed by 3 bases and 6 bases, with 8 bases remaining between them. CDR3 residues: CASSASGDTQYF. The CDR3 coding sequence is TGTGCCAGCAGCGCCTCGGGGGATACGCAGTATTTT.

V is TRBV6-5 and J is TRBJ1-2, with D perhaps TRBD1 (6 bases). V shed 6 bases and J shed 4 bases, with 15 bases lying between them. This CDR3 comprises 14 residues. CDR1 and CDR2 (germline): MNHEY, SVGAGI. The CDR3 coding sequence is TGTGCCAGCAGGACCGGGACACTACTCTATGGCTACACCTTC. Amino acid sequence: CASRTGTLLYGYTF.

The V call is TRBV4-3, the J call TRBJ1-1; D not certain. The germline V and J ends were trimmed by 0 bases and 0 bases, with 8 bases remaining between them. The CDR3 runs to 15 residues. Germline CDR1 reads LGHNA; CDR2 reads YSLEER. The CDR3 region is CASSQDITLNTEAFF. The CDR3 nucleotides are TGCGCCAGCAGCCAAGATATAACGCTGAACACTGAAGCTTTCTTT.

The chain is built from TRBV6-5 and TRBJ1-1, with a possible D match to TRBD1 (6 bases). The CDR3 runs to 15 residues. Germline-derived CDR1 and CDR2 are MNHEY and SVGAGI. V lost 2 bases, J lost 2 bases, and 12 bases lay in between. The CDR3 protein is CASSYLDRRNTEAFF. The CDR3 region has the DNA TGTGCCAGCAGTTACCTCGACAGGAGAAACACTGAAGCTTTCTTT.

The CDR3 is CASSLAGEANQPQHF. Here the CDR3 DNA reads TGTGCCAGCAGCTTAGCAGGGGAGGCCAATCAGCCCCAGCATTTT. V usage is TRBV7-6 and J usage is TRBJ1-5, with D possibly TRBD1 on 5 matching bases. The germline gives CDR1 SGHVS, CDR2 FNYEAQ. V was clipped by 0 bases and J by 3 bases, with 9 bases between them. The CDR3 loop spans 15 amino acids.

The chain links TRBV7-2 to TRBJ2-3; no firm D call. CDR3 length: 15 amino acids. Germline V gene lookup returns CDR1 SGHTA and CDR2 FQGNSA. With 1 base removed from V and 5 bases from J, the gap between germline ends came to 13 bases. The CDR3 region is CASSLVSTVGDTQYF. The CDR3 DNA follows: TGTGCCAGCAGCTTAGTGAGTACGGTAGGAGATACGCAGTATTTT.

The genes are TRBV25-1 and TRBJ1-6; the match to TRBD1 covers 7 bases. Unmatched junction bases numbered 6, after V lost 10 bases and J lost 9 bases. Per the germline V gene, CDR1 is MGHDK and CDR2 is SYGVNS. CDR3 length: 12 amino acids. DNA for the CDR3: TGTGCCACAGGGGGGGGCGGTTCACCCCTCCACTTT. Amino acid sequence: CATGGGGSPLHF.

The V gene is TRBV7-2, the J gene TRBJ2-4; D might be TRBD1 (6 bases). V gave up 5 bases and J gave up 2 bases, with 10 bases separating them. Germline CDR1 is SGHTA and CDR2 is FQGNSA. This CDR3 has 14 residues. CDR3 in amino acids: CASSQQGTKNIQYF. DNA for the CDR3: TGTGCCAGCAGCCAACAGGGCACCAAAAACATTCAGTACTTC.

This chain joins TRBV4-1 and TRBJ2-1; 9 nucleotides line up with TRBD2. The germline V gene encodes CDR1 MGHRA and CDR2 YSYEKL. V shed 1 base, J shed 5 bases, and the junction held 6 bases outside the gene matches. The length of the CDR3 is 16 residues. CDR3 in DNA: TGCGCCAGCAGCCAAGGTTCTAGCGGGGATCACAATGAGCAGTTCTTC. This codes for CASSQGSSGDHNEQFF.

This clone appeared a single time. The chain combines TRBV5-1 with TRBJ2-7; 7 nucleotides align to TRBD1. After removal of 3 bases from V and 3 bases from J, the junction contained 9 bases not matched to a gene. Germline CDR1 and CDR2: SGHRS and YFSETQ. This CDR3 has 15 amino acids. As DNA, the CDR3 is TGCGCCAGCAGCTCACTACAGGGGACGAGCTACGAGCAGTACTTC. Protein sequence: CASSSLQGTSYEQYF.

The table lists this clone with a few counts. The V and J genes are TRBV29-1 and TRBJ1-1, with a possible D match to TRBD1 (5 bases). CDR1 is SQVTM, CDR2 ANQGSEA, per germline. The CDR3 runs 16 residues. V gave up 6 bases and J gave up 4 bases, with 24 bases separating them. CDR3 bases: TGCAGCGTCCTGAGAGGGCCGACAGCGGCGGGCACTGAAGCTTTCTTT. Its translation: CSVLRGPTAAGTEAFF.

V and J are TRBV7-9 and TRBJ1-4, with D hard to call. The CDR3 length is 14 residues. V dropped 4 bases and J dropped 10 bases, with 16 bases sitting between them. Germline V gene data show CDR1 as SEHNR and CDR2 as FQNEAQ (reference sequence). CDR3 DNA sequence: TGTGCCAGCAGCTCCTCGGCACTAATCTCAAAACTGTTTTTT. Translating gives CASSSSALISKLFF.

V gene TRBV27 combines with J gene TRBJ1-2, with D unresolved. CDR3 size: 13 residues. From germline, CDR1 is MNHEY and CDR2 SMNVEV (reference sequence). V was clipped by 6 bases and J by 4 bases, with 12 bases between them. CDR3 nucleotide sequence: TGTGCCAGCAGCCCCCAGATGCGCTATGGCTACACCTTC. This codes for CASSPQMRYGYTF.